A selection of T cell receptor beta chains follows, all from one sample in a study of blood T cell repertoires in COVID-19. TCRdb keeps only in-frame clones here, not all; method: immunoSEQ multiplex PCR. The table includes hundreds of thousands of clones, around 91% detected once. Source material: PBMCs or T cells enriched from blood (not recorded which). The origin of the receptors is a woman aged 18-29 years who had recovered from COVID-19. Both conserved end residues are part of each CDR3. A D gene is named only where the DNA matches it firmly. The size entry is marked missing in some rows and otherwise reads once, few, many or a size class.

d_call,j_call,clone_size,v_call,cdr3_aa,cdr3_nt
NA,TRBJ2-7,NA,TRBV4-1,CASSQEQVGEVTYEQYF,TGCGCCAGCAGCCAAGAGCAGGTGGGGGAGGTCACCTACGAGCAGTACTTC
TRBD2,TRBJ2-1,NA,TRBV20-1,CSASSGARNEQFF,TGCAGTGCTAGTAGCGGGGCACGCAATGAGCAGTTCTTC
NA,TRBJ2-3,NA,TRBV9,CASGGTDTQYF,TGTGCCTCAGGGGGCACAGATACGCAGTATTTT
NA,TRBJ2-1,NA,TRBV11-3,CASSLGGEDRYEQFF,TGTGCCAGCAGTCTAGGAGGTGAAGACCGATATGAGCAGTTCTTC
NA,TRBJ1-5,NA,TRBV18,CASHTTGELYSNQPQHF,TGTGCCAGCCATACGACGGGGGAATTATATAGCAATCAGCCCCAGCATTTT
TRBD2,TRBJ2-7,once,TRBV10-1,CASSGGASYEQYF,TGCGCCAGCAGCGGGGGGGCCTCCTACGAGCAGTACTTC
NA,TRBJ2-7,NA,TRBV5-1,CASSLEGGSSYEQYF,TGCGCCAGCAGCTTGGAGGGGGGGAGCTCCTACGAGCAGTACTTC
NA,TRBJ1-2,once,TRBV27,CASSLRGNYGYTF,TGTGCCAGCAGTTTGCGGGGGAACTATGGCTACACCTTC
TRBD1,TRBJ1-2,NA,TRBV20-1,CSASPGTGTGGYTF,TGCAGTGCTAGTCCCGGGACAGGGACCGGTGGCTACACCTTC
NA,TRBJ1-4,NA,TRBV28,CASSFRAGRSEKLFF,TGTGCCAGCAGTTTTCGGGCAGGGCGAAGTGAAAAACTGTTTTTT
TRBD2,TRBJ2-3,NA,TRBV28,CASRAWTSGPDTQYF,TGTGCCAGCAGGGCCTGGACTAGCGGGCCAGATACGCAGTATTTT
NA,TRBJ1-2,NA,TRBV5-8,CASSFGGTGSGYTF,TGTGCCAGCAGCTTTGGGGGGACGGGAAGTGGCTACACCTTC
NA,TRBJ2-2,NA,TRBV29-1,CSVVPGVSDTGELFF,TGCAGCGTTGTGCCCGGGGTTTCGGACACCGGGGAGCTGTTTTTT
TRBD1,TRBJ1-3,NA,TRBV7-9,CASSGRKSRDSWRNTIYF,TGTGCCAGCAGCGGCCGTAAAAGCCGGGACAGCTGGAGGAACACCATATATTTT
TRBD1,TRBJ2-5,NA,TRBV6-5,CASRSTGSETQYF,TGTGCCAGCAGGTCGACAGGGTCGGAGACCCAGTACTTC
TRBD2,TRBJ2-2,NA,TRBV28,CASRPPGLAGPGGELFF,TGTGCCAGCAGACCTCCGGGACTAGCGGGGCCCGGGGGGGAGCTGTTTTTT
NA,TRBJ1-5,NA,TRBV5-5,CASSLYSNQPQHF,TGTGCCAGCAGCCTGTATAGCAATCAGCCCCAGCATTTT
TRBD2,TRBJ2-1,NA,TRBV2,CASSEVAGGLNEQFF,TGTGCCAGCAGTGAAGTAGCGGGGGGGCTTAATGAGCAGTTCTTC
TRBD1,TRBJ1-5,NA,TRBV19,CASSIGRGRGSNQPQHF,TGTGCCAGTAGTATTGGCAGGGGGCGAGGTAGCAATCAGCCCCAGCATTTT
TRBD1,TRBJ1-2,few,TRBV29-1,CSVAPGTGGLGYGYTF,TGCAGCGTTGCCCCCGGGACAGGGGGCCTTGGCTATGGCTACACCTTC
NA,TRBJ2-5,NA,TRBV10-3,CAISEVRETQYF,TGTGCCATCAGTGAGGTTCGGGAGACCCAGTACTTC
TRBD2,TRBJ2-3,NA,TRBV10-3,CAIRTTAGGSTDTQYF,TGTGCCATCAGAACGACAGCGGGGGGGAGCACAGATACGCAGTATTTT
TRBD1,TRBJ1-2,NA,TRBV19,CASSLTGDHYGYTF,TGTGCCAGTAGTTTGACAGGGGACCACTATGGCTACACCTTC
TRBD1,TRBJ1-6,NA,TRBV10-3,CAISGGRGSDNSPLHF,TGTGCCATCAGTGGGGGCAGGGGGTCTGATAATTCACCCCTCCACTTT
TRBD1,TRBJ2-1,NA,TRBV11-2,CASSRDRGPNEQFF,TGTGCCAGCAGCCGCGACAGGGGTCCCAATGAGCAGTTCTTC
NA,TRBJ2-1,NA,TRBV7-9,CASSLADRGAEQFF,TGTGCCAGCAGCTTAGCAGACCGGGGGGCTGAGCAGTTCTTC
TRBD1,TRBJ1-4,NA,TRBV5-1,CASSSYRGTGEKLFF,TGCGCCAGCAGCTCTTACAGGGGGACGGGTGAAAAACTGTTTTTT
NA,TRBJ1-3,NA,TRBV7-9,CATVSDSGNTIYF,TGTGCCACCGTTTCAGACTCTGGAAACACCATATATTTT
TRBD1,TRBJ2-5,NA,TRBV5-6,CASRRTGFGEETQYF,TGTGCCAGCAGGCGGACAGGGTTTGGCGAAGAGACCCAGTACTTC
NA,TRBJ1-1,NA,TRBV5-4,CASSLGSAEAFF,TGTGCCAGCAGCTTGGGGTCGGCTGAAGCTTTCTTT
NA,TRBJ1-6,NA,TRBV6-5,CASSQARLDSPLHF,TGTGCCAGCAGTCAGGCCAGGTTGGATTCACCCCTCCACTTT
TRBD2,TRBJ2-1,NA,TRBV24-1,CATRGPLAGGYNEQFF,TGTGCCACCAGGGGTCCTCTAGCGGGGGGGTACAATGAGCAGTTCTTC
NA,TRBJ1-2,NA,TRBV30,CALYGYTF,TGTGCCCTCTATGGCTACACCTTC
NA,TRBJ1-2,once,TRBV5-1,CASSLSRQRDGYTF,TGCGCCAGCAGCTTGTCCAGGCAGAGAGATGGCTACACCTTC
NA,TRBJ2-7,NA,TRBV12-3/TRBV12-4,CASSSGFPYEQYF,TGTGCCAGCAGTTCGGGATTCCCCTACGAGCAGTACTTC
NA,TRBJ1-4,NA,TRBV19,CASSNSDPAGEKLFF,TGTGCCAGTAGTAATTCCGACCCCGCGGGGGAAAAACTGTTTTTT
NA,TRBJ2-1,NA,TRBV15,CATSRGGDEQFF,TGTGCCACCAGCAGAGGGGGCGATGAGCAGTTCTTC
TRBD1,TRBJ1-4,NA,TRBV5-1,CASSPLGQGTNEKLFF,TGCGCCAGCAGCCCCCTCGGACAGGGGACTAATGAAAAACTGTTTTTT
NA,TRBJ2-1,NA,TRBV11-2,CASSLGGTYNEQFF,TGTGCCAGCAGCTTAGGCGGGACCTACAATGAGCAGTTCTTC
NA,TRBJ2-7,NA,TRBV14,CASSQGPGATYEQYF,TGTGCCAGCAGCCAAGGTCCAGGGGCGACCTACGAGCAGTACTTC
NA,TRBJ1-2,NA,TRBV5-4,CASRPGGRSDGYTF,TGTGCCAGCCGCCCGGGGGGGCGAAGTGATGGCTACACCTTC
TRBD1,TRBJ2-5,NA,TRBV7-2,CASSSGTGETQYF,TGTGCCAGCAGTTCCGGGACAGGGGAGACCCAGTACTTC
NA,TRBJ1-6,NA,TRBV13,CASSLSQGTPSSPLHF,TGTGCCAGCAGCCTAAGCCAGGGTACCCCCTCATCCCCCCTCCACTTT
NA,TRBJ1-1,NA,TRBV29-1,CSVPKQGLLNTEAFF,TGCAGCGTTCCAAAACAGGGATTACTGAACACTGAAGCTTTCTTT
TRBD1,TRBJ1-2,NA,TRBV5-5,CASSRDRGRRGYTF,TGTGCCAGCAGCAGAGACAGGGGGCGACGTGGCTACACCTTC
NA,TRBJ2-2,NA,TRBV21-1,CASSELLPGTSGGVRETGELFF,TGTGCCAGCAGCGAGCTCCTCCCTGGGACTAGCGGGGGGGTGCGCGAAACCGGGGAGCTGTTTTTT
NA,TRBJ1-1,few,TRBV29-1,CSGSAGDTEAFF,TGCAGCGGAAGCGCAGGGGACACTGAAGCTTTCTTT
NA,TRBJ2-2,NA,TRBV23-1,CASSQEGPGAGDTGELFF,TGCGCCAGCAGTCAAGAGGGCCCAGGGGCGGGGGACACCGGGGAGCTGTTTTTT
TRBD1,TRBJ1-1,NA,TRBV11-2,CASSLRGGQGAIYTEAFF,TGTGCCAGCAGCTTAAGAGGGGGCCAGGGGGCGATCTACACTGAAGCTTTCTTT
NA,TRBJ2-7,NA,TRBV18,CASSPPHSPYEQYF,TGTGCCAGCTCACCACCCCACAGCCCCTACGAGCAGTACTTC
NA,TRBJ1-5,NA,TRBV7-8,CASSLVSQTNQPQHF,TGTGCCAGCAGCTTAGTTAGCCAGACCAATCAGCCCCAGCATTTT
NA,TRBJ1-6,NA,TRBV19,CASSHRANSPLHF,TGTGCCAGTAGTCACAGGGCGAATTCACCCCTCCACTTT
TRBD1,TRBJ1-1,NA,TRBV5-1,CASSLGQGVLEAFF,TGCGCCAGCAGCTTGGGCCAGGGGGTGCTTGAAGCTTTCTTT
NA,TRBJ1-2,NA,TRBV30,CAWSAGVNYVGYTF,TGTGCCTGGAGTGCGGGGGTCAACTATGTGGGCTACACCTTC
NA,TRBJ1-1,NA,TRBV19,CASGRGNTEAFF,TGTGCCAGTGGAAGGGGGAACACTGAAGCTTTCTTT
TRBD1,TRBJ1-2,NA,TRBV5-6,CASSLRTGYGGYTF,TGTGCCAGCAGCTTACGGACAGGGTATGGTGGCTACACCTTC
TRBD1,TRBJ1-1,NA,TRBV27,CASSYIQGAGAFF,TGTGCCAGCAGTTACATACAGGGGGCCGGGGCTTTCTTT
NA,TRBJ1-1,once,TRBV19,CASLVKGREDTEAFF,TGTGCCAGTTTGGTTAAGGGCAGGGAAGACACTGAAGCTTTCTTT
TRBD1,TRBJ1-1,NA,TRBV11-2,CASSFSDRELGTEAFF,TGTGCCAGCAGCTTTAGCGACAGGGAGTTGGGGACTGAAGCTTTCTTT